This T cell receptor (beta chain) derives from a study of T-cell reconstitution after alpha-beta-depleted transplantation in children. General study results and limits: T-cell counts and diversity at one year post-transplant came mainly from newly produced T cells.

This clonotype was seen a few times. The antigen is not known. As it was prepared, the TCRbeta library received unique molecular identifiers. TCRdb recomputed calls from the PCR reads with MiXCR, one row per CDR3 protein. The sample has about 980,000 distinct CDR3 sequences; under 30% are singletons. Sequencing was performed on PBMCs, mostly from graft donor cells, taken 360 days after TCRalphabeta/CD19-depleted stem cell transplant. The sequence was collected from a boy in the first two years of life who had a stem cell transplant for SCID, so the T cells may come from the graft donor.

The CDR3 loop reads CASRDRGWSDTQYF. CDR3 nucleotides: TGTGCCAGCAGGGACAGGGGTTGGTCAGATACGCAGTATTTT. This chain links TRBV12-3 or TRBV12-4 with TRBJ2-3, with 9 bases fitting TRBD1. V shed 6 bases, J shed 4 bases, and the junction held 5 bases outside the gene matches. The length of the CDR3 is 14 residues.